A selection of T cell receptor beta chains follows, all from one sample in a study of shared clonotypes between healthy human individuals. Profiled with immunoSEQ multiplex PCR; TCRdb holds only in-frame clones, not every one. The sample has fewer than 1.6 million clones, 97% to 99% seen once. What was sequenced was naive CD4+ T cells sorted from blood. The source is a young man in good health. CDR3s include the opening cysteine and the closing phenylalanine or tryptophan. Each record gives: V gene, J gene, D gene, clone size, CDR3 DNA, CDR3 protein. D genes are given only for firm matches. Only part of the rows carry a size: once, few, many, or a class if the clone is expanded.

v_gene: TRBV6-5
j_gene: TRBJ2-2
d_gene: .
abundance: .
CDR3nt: TGTGCCAGCAGTTACTACACCGGGGAGCTGTTTTTT
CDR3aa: CASSYYTGELFF

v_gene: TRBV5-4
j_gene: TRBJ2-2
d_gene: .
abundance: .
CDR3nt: TGTGCCAGCAGCTCAGTGAAGGGCGGGGAGCTGTTTTTT
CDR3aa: CASSSVKGGELFF

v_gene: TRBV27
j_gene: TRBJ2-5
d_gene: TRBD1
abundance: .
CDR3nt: TGTGCCAGCAGTTTTAGGGACAGAGAGACCCAGTACTTC
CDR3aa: CASSFRDRETQYF

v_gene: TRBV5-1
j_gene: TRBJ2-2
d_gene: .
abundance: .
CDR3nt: TGCGCCAGCAGCCTACGGGAGCGCGGCACCGGGGAGCTGTTTTTT
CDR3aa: CASSLRERGTGELFF

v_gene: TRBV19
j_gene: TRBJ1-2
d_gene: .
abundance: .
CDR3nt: TGTGCCAGTAGGGGGAGTAACTATGGCTACACCTTC
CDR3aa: CASRGSNYGYTF

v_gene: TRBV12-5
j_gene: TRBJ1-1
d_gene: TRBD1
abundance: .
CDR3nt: TGTGCTAGTGCCCGACAGGGGGCAAACACTGAAGCTTTCTTT
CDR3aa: CASARQGANTEAFF

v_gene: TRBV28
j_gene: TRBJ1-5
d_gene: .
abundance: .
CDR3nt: TGTGCCAGCAGTTTAGAGAGGGTCGGGCAGCCCCAGCATTTT
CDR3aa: CASSLERVGQPQHF

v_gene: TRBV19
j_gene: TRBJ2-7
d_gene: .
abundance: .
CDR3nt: TGTGCCAGTAGTAGCGGTATTTACGAGCAGTACTTC
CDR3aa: CASSSGIYEQYF

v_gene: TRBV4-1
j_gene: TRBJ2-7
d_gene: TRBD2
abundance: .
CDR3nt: TGCGCCAGCAGCCGACCTCTAGCGGGAGGCTCCTACGAGCAGTACTTC
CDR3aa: CASSRPLAGGSYEQYF

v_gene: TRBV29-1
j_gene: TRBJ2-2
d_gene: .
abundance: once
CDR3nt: TGCAGCGTCCTAGGGGGGATAACCGGGGAGCTGTTTTTT
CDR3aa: CSVLGGITGELFF

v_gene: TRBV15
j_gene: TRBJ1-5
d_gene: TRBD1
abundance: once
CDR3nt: TGTGCCACCACGCCGGACAGGGGGCTTAGTCAGCCCCAGCATTTT
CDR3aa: CATTPDRGLSQPQHF

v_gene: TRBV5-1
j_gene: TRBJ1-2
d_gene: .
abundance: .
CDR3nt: TGCGCCAGCAGCCCGGACACAGCTAACTATGGCTACACCTTC
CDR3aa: CASSPDTANYGYTF

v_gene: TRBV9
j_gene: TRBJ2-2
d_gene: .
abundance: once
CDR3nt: TGTGCCAGCAGCGTAGCCGCGAAAAGGACCGGGGAGCTGTTTTTT
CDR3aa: CASSVAAKRTGELFF

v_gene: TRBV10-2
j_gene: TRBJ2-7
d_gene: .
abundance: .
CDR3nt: TGCGCCAGCAGTGAGCTTAAGACTACCACCTACGAGCAGTACTTC
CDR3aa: CASSELKTTTYEQYF

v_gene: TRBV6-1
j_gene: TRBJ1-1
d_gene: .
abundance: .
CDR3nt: TGTGCCAGCAGTGACCAGGGGAAGAACACTGAAGCTTTCTTT
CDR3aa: CASSDQGKNTEAFF

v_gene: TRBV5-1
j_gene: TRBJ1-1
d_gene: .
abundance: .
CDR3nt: TGCGCCAGCAGCTTGCCGGGCCCTGAAGCTTTCTTT
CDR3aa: CASSLPGPEAFF

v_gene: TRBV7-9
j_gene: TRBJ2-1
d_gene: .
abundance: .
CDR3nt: TGTGCCAGCAGCCTGAGCTCCTACAATGAGCAGTTCTTC
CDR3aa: CASSLSSYNEQFF

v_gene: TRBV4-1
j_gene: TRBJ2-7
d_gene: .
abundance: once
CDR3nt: TGCGCCAGCAGCCAAGAGGCAGGGAGACACGAGCAGTACTTC
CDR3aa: CASSQEAGRHEQYF

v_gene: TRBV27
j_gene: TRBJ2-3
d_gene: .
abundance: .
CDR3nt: TGTGCCAGCAGCCATAGCACAGATACGCAGTATTTT
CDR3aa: CASSHSTDTQYF

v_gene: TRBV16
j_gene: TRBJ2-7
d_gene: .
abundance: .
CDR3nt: TGTGCCAGCAGCCAATTTGGCCAGGGTGCCTACGAGCAGTACTTC
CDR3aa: CASSQFGQGAYEQYF

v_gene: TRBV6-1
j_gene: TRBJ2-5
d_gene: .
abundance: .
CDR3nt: TGTGCCAGCAGTGAAGAGTTTTTAAAGGGGTTAGCTGTAAACTTC
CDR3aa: CASSEEFLKGLAVNF

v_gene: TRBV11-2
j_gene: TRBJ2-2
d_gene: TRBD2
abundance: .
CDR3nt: TGTGCCAGCAGGAAAACTAGCGAAGGCGGGGAGCTGTTTTTT
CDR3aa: CASRKTSEGGELFF

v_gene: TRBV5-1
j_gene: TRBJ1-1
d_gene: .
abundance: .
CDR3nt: TGCGCCAGCAGCGAGTTAGGGACATTCACTGAAGCTTTCTTT
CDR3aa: CASSELGTFTEAFF

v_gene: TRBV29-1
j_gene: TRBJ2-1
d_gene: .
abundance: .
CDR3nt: TGCAGCGTACTTCAACGCAACAGGGTGAATGAGCAGTTCTTC
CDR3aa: CSVLQRNRVNEQFF

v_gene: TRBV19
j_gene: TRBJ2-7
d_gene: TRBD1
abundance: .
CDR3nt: TGTGCCAGTAGTGGCTCCGGGACAGGCCTAACCTACGAGCAGTACTTC
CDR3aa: CASSGSGTGLTYEQYF

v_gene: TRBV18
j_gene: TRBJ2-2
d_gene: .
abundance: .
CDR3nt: TGTGCCAGCTCACCCTGGAGTCTCGCGAACACCGGGGAGCTGTTTTTT
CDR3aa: CASSPWSLANTGELFF

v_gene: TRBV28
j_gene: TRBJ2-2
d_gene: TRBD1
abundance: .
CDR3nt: TGTGCCAGCAGTTTATTGACAGGGGTCGGACCGTACGGGGAGCTGTTTTTT
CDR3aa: CASSLLTGVGPYGELFF

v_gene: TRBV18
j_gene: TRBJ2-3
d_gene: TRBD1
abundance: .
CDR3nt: TGTGCCAGCTCAAAATTCGACAGGGACACAGATACGCAGTATTTT
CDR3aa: CASSKFDRDTDTQYF

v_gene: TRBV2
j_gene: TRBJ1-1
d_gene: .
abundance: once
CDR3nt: TGTGCCAGCAGTGATGAACTGAACACTGAAGCTTTCTTT
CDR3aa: CASSDELNTEAFF

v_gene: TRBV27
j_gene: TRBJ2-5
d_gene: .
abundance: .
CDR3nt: TGTGCCAGCAGTTTACAGGGCCGGAAGACCCAGTACTTC
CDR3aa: CASSLQGRKTQYF

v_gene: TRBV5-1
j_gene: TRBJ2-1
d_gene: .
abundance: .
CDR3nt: TGCGCCAGCAGCTTGAGTCGTGTTAGTCCACGTCGCTCCTACAATGAGCAGTTCTTC
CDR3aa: CASSLSRVSPRRSYNEQFF

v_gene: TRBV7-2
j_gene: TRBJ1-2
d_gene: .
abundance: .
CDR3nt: TGTGCCAGCAGCCGAATACAGGATCGTGGCTACACCTTC
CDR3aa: CASSRIQDRGYTF

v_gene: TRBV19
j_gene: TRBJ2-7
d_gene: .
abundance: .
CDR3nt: TGTGCCAGTAGTATGCGTCCACAGGGTGGAGAGCAGTACTTC
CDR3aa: CASSMRPQGGEQYF

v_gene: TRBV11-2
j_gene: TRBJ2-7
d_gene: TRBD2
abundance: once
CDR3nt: TGTGCCAGCAGCTTACGGACTAGCGGGAGACCGTCCTCCTACGAGCAGTACTTC
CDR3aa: CASSLRTSGRPSSYEQYF

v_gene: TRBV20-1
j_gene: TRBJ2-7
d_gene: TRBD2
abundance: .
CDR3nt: TGCAGTGCTGGACTAGTCAACGAGCAGTACTTC
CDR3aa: CSAGLVNEQYF

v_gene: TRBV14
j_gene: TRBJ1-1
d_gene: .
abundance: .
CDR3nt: TGTGCCAGCAGCCAGACAGCGGGGACTGAAGCTTTCTTT
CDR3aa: CASSQTAGTEAFF

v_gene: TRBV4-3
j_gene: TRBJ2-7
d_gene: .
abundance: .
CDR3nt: TGCGCCAGCAGCCCCGACTACTTTGGGGAGCAGTACTTC
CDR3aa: CASSPDYFGEQYF

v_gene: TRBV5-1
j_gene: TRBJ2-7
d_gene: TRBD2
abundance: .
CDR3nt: TGCGCCAGCAGCTTGGTAGCGGGAGCGGGGGAGCAGTACTTC
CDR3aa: CASSLVAGAGEQYF

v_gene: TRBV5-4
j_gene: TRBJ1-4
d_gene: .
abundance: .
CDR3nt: TGTGCCAGCAGCTTGTCAGGGGCTGATGAAAAACTGTTTTTT
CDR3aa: CASSLSGADEKLFF

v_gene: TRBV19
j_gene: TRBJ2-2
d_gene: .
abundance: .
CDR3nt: TGTGCCAGTAGTATTTTCGGGAGAAGGAACACCGGGGAGCTGTTTTTT
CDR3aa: CASSIFGRRNTGELFF

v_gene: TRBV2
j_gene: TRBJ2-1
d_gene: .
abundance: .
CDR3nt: TGTGCCAGCAGTGAAGCCTCACAGGTAAATGAGCAGTTCTTC
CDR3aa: CASSEASQVNEQFF

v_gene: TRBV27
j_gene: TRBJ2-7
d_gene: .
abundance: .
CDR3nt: TGTGCCAGCAGTTTACATGAATGGAGCTCCTACGAGCAGTACTTC
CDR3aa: CASSLHEWSSYEQYF

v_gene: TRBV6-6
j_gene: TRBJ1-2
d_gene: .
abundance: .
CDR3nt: TGTGCCACTTCCTGGTCGGCGCCCTATGGCTACACCTTC
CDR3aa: CATSWSAPYGYTF

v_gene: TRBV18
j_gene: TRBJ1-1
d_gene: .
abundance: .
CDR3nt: TGTGCCAGCTCACCAGGAGGGGACACTGAAGCTTTCTTT
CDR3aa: CASSPGGDTEAFF

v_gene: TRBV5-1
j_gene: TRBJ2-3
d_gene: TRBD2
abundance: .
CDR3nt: TGCGCCAGCAGCTTCAAAAGACTAGCGGGAGGGCCCCATAGCACAGATACGCAGTATTTT
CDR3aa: CASSFKRLAGGPHSTDTQYF

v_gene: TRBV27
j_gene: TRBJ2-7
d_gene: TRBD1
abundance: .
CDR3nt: TGTGCCAGCACCGGACAGGGCCTCGGGGAGCAGTACTTC
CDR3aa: CASTGQGLGEQYF

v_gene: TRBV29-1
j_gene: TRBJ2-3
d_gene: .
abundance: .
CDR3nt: TGCAGCGTTGTTAGCGGCCTCACAGATACGCAGTATTTT
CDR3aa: CSVVSGLTDTQYF

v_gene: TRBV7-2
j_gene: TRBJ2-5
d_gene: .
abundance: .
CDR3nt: TGTGCCAGCACTCAAAGGGCGGTACAAGAGACCCAGTACTTC
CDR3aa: CASTQRAVQETQYF

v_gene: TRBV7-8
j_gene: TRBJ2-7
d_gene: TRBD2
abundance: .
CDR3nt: TGTGCCAGCAGCTTAGCGAGTACTAGCGACGTCGAGCAGTACTTC
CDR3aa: CASSLASTSDVEQYF

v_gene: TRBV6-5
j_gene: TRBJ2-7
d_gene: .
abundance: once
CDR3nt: TGTGCCAGCAGTTCGCGACCGGGAAGGTCCGAGCAGTACTTC
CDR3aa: CASSSRPGRSEQYF

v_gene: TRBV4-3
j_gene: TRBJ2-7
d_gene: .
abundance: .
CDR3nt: TGCGCCAGCAGCCAAGATCCCACAGGCGAGCAGTACTTC
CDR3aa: CASSQDPTGEQYF

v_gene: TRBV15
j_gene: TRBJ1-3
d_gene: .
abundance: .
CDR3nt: TGTGCCCTCGGGGGGAGGGCGGCAAAAGGTTCTGGAAACACCATATATTTT
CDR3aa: CALGGRAAKGSGNTIYF

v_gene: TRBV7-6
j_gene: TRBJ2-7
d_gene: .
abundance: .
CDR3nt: TGTGCCAGCAGCAACAGGCTTTCCTACGAGCAGTACTTC
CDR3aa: CASSNRLSYEQYF

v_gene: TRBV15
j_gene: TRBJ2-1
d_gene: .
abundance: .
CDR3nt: TGTGCCACCAAAAGGACAGCCTACAATGAGCAGTTCTTC
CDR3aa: CATKRTAYNEQFF

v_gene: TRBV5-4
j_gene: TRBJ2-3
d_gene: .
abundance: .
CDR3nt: TGTGCCAGCAGCTTGAAGGACGGCGGGGATACGCAGTATTTT
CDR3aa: CASSLKDGGDTQYF